This T cell receptor (beta chain) was retrieved from a study of PD-1 blockade in classical Hodgkin lymphoma. Study-level results: CD4+ TCR diversity, unlike CD8+, rose significantly by C4D1. TCR diversity at baseline was reported to be reduced in newly diagnosed patients relative to healthy donors. Similar baseline diversity was found in complete responders and newly diagnosed patients. Patients starting nivolumab under 1 year after ASCT were excluded.

A word on this clone: The antigen is undetermined.

Clones were sequenced by immunoSEQ multiplex PCR, and TCRdb holds only the in-frame ones, with some missing. The sample lists around 13,000 clones, roughly 84% occurring once. Every one of the patients relapsed after autologous stem cell transplantation (brentuximab vedotin exposure was variable). Germline V gives CDR1 SGHRS, CDR2 YFSETQ. The V end lost 1 base, the J end lost 8 bases, and 12 bases lay between the germline ends. The CDR3 has 13 residues. This clonotype was sampled from a human donor with classical Hodgkin lymphoma. The sequencing used peripheral blood mononuclear cells (PBMCs), collected at baseline. The genes are TRBV5-1 and TRBJ1-2; D is ambiguous. The CDR3: CASSLQVREGYTF. CDR3 nucleotides: TGCGCCAGCAGCTTGCAGGTCCGTGAGGGCTACACCTTC.